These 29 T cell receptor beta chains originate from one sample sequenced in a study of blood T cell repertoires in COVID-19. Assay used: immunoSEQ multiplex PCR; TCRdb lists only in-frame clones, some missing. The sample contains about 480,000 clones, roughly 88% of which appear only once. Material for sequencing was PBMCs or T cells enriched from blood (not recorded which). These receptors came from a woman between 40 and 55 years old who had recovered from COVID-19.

The CDR3, as DNA: TGTGCCAGCAGTTACTCGACTAGCGGGACCGATGAGCAGTTCTTC. This codes for CASSYSTSGTDEQFF. The rearrangement links TRBV6-5 to TRBJ2-1; TRBD2 matches at 11 bases. This CDR3 spans 15 amino acids. From germline, CDR1 is MNHEY and CDR2 SVGAGI. J gave up 8 bases and V 0 bases, and 3 bases lay outside the gene matches.

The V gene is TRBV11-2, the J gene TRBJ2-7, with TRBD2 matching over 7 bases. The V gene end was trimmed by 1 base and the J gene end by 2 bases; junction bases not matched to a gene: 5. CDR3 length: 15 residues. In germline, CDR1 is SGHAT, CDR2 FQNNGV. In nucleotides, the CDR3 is TGTGCCAGCAGCTTAGGGCCGGGAGGTCCCTACGAGCAGTACTTC. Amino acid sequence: CASSLGPGGPYEQYF. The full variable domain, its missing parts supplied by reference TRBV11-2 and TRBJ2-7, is EAGVAQSPRYKIIEKRQSVAFWCNPISGHATLYWYQQILGQGPKLLIQFQNNGVVDDSQLPKDRFSAERLKGVDSTLKIQPAKLEDSAVYLCASSLGPGGPYEQYFGPGTRLTVT.

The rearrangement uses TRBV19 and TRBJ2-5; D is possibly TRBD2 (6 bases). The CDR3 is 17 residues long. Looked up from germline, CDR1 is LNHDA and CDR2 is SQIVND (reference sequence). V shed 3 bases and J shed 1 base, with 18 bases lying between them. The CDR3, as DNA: TGTGCCAGTAGTATGTCTAGCGAAAGTATCCTCCAAGAGACCCAGTACTTC. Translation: CASSMSSESILQETQYF.

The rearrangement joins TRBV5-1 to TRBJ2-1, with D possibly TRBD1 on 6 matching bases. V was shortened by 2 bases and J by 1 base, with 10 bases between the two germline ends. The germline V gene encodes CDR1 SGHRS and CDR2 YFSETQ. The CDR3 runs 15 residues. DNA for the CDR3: TGCGCCAGCAGCTTACAGGGAAATTCCTACAATGAGCAGTTCTTC. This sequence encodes CASSLQGNSYNEQFF. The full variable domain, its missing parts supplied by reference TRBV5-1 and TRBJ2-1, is KAGVTQTPRYLIKTRGQQVTLSCSPISGHRSVSWYQQTPGQGLQFLFEYFSETQRNKGNFPGRFSGRQFSNSRSEMNVSTLELGDSALYLCASSLQGNSYNEQFFGPGTRLTVL.

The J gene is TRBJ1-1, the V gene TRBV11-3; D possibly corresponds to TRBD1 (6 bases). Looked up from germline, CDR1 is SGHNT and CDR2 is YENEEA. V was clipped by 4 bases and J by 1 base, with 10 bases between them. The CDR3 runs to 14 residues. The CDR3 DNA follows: TGTGCCAGCAGCTCATGGGACAAGAACACTGAAGCTTTCTTT. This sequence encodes CASSSWDKNTEAFF.

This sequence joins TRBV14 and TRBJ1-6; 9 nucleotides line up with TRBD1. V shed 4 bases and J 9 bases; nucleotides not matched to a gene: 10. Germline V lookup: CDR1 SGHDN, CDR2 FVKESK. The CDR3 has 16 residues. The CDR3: CASSPKRTGDVSPLHF. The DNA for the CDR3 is TGTGCCAGCAGCCCCAAAAGGACAGGGGACGTTTCACCCCTCCACTTT.

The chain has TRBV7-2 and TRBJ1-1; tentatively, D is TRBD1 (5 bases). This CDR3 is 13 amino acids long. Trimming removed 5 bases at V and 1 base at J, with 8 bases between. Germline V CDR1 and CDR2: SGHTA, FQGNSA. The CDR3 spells CASSLTANTEAFF. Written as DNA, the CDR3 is TGTGCCAGCAGCCTGACAGCGAACACTGAAGCTTTCTTT.

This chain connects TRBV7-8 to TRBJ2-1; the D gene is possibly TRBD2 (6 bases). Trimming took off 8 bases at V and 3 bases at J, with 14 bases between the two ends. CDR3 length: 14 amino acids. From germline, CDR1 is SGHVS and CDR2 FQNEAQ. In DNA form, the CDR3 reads TGTGCCAGCCGACTAGGAAGTTTCTACAATGAGCAGTTCTTC. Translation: CASRLGSFYNEQFF.

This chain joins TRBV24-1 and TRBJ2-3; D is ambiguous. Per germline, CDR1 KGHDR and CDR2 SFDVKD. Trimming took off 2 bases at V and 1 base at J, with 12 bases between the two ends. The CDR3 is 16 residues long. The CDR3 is CATSDSRFWGTDTQYF. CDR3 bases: TGTGCCACCAGTGATTCTAGATTTTGGGGCACAGATACGCAGTATTTT.

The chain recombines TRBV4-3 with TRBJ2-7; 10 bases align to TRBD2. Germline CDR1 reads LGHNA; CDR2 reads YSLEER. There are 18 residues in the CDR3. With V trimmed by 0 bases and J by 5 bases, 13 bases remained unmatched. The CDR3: CASSQDPLASGSENEQYF. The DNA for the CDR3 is TGCGCCAGCAGCCAAGATCCCCTGGCTAGCGGGAGCGAGAACGAGCAGTACTTC.

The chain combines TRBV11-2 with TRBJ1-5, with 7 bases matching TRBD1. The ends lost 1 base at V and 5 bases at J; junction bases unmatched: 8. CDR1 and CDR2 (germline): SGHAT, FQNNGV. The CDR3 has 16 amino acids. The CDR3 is CASSLGGTASDQPQHF. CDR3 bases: TGTGCCAGCAGCTTAGGCGGGACAGCTTCGGATCAGCCCCAGCATTTT.

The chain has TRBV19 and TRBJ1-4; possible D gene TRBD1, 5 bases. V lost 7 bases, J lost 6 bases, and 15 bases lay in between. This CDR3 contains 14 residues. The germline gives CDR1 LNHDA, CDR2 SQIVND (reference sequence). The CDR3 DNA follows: TGTGCCAGTACCGAGGGTGGGGGGTATGAAAAACTGTTTTTT. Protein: CASTEGGGYEKLFF. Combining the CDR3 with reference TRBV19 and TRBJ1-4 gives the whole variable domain DGGITQSPKYLFRKEGQNVTLSCEQNLNHDAMYWYRQDPGQGLRLIYYSQIVNDFQKGDIAEGYSVSREKKESFPLTVTSAQKNPTAFYLCASTEGGGYEKLFFGSGTQLSVL.

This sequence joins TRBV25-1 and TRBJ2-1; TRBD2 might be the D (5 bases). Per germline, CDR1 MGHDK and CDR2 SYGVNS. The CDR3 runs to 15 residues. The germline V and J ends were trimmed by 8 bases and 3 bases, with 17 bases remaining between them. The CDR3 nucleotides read TGTGCCAGCTCGCGCGGGCTCCCCCGCTACAATGAGCAGTTCTTC. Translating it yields CASSRGLPRYNEQFF.

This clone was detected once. The CDR3: CASSLVQTIFGNSPLHF. The CDR3 coding sequence is TGTGCCAGCAGCTTGGTCCAGACCATTTTCGGGAATTCACCCCTCCACTTT. V gene TRBV5-6 combines with J gene TRBJ1-6, with no clear D. The CDR3 sequence is 17 residues long. V was trimmed by 0 bases and J by 7 bases, leaving 17 bases between them. Germline values: CDR1 SGHDT, CDR2 YYEEEE.

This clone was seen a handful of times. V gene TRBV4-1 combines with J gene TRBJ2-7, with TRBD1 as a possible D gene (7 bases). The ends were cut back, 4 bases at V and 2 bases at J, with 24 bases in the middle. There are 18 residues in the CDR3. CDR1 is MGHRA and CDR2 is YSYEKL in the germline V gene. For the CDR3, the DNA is TGCGCCAGCAGCCGCAAGGAGGGGGTGCCGGGACAGCCCTACGAGCAGTACTTC. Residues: CASSRKEGVPGQPYEQYF.

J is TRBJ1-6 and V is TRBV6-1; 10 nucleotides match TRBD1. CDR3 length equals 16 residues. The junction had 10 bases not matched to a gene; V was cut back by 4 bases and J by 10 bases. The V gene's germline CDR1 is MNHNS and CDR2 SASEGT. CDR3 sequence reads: CASSAYRDRGESPLHF. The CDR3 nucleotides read TGTGCCAGCAGTGCGTACCGGGACAGGGGTGAATCACCCCTCCACTTT.

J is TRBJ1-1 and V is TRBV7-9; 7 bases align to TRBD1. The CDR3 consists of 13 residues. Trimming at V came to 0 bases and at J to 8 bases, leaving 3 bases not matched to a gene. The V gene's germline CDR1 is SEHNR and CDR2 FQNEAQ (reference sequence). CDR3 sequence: CASSLAGGEEAFF. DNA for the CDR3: TGTGCCAGCAGCTTAGCAGGGGGCGAAGAAGCTTTCTTT.

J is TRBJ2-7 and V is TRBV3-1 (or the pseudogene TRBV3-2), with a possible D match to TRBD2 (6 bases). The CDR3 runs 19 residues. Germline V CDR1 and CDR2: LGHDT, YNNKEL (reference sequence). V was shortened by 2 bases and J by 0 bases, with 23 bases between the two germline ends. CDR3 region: CASSQFPPLGSGYSYEQYF. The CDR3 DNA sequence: TGTGCCAGCAGCCAATTCCCTCCGCTCGGGAGCGGGTACTCCTACGAGCAGTACTTC.

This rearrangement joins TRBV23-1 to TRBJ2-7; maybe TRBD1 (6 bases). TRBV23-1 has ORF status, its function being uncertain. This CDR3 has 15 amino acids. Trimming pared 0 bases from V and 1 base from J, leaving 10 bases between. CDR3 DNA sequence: TGCGCCAGCAGTCAATCTACAGGGATGTCCTACGAGCAGTACTTC. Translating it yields CASSQSTGMSYEQYF.

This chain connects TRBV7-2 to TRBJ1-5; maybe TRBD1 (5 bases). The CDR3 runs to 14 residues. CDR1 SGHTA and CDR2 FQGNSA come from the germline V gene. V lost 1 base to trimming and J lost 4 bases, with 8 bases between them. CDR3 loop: CASSLDRYNQPQHF. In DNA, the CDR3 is TGTGCCAGCAGCTTAGACAGGTATAATCAGCCCCAGCATTTT.

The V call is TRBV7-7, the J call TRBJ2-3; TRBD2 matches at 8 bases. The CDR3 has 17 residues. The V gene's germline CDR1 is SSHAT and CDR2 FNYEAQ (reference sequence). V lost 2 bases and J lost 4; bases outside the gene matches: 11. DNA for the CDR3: TGTGCCAGCAGCTTACGGTTGACGGCGGGAGGTGCAGATACGCAGTATTTT. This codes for CASSLRLTAGGADTQYF.

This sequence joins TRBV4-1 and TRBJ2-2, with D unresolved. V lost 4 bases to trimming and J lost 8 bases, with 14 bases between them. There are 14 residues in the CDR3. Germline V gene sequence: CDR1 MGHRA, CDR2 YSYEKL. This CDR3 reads CASSPGYSKGELFF. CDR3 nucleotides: TGCGCCAGCAGCCCCGGGTACTCGAAGGGGGAGCTGTTTTTT.

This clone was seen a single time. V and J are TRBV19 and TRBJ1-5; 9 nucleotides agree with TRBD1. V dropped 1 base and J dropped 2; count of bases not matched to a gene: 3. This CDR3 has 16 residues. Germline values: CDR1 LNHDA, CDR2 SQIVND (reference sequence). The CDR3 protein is CASSIGTGVRNQPQHF. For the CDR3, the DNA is TGTGCCAGTAGTATAGGGACAGGGGTGCGCAATCAGCCCCAGCATTTT.

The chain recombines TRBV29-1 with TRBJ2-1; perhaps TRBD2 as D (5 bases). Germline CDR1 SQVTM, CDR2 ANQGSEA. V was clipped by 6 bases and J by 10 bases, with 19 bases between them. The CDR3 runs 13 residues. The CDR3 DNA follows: TGCAGCGTCGATACGGGGAACACGGGAGAGCAGTTCTTC. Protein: CSVDTGNTGEQFF.

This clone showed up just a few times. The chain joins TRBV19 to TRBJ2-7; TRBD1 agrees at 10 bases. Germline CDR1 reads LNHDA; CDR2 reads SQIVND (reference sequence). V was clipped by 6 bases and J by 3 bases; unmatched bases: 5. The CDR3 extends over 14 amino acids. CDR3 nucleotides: TGTGCCAGTAGGGACGGACAGGGGGGCTACGAGCAGTACTTC. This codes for CASRDGQGGYEQYF.

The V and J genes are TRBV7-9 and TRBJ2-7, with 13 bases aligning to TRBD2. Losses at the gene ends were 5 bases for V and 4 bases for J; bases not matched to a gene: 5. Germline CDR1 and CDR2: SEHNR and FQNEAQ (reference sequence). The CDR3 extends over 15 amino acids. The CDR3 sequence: CASSPRTSGRYEQYF. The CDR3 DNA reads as TGTGCCAGCAGCCCTAGGACTAGCGGGAGATACGAGCAGTACTTC.

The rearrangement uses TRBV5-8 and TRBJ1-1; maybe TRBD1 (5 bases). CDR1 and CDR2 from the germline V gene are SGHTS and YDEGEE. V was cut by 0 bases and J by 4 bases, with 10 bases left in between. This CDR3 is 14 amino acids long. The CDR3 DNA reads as TGTGCCAGCAGCTTGGGCCAGGGTGTCACTGAAGCTTTCTTT. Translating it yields CASSLGQGVTEAFF.

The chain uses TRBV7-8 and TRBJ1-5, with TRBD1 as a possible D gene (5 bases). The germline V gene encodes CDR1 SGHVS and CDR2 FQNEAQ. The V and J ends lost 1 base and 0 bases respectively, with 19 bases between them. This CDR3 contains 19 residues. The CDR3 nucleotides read TGTGCCAGCAGCTTAGAGTTCGCAGGGATGGGCTATAGCAATCAGCCCCAGCATTTT. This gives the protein CASSLEFAGMGYSNQPQHF.

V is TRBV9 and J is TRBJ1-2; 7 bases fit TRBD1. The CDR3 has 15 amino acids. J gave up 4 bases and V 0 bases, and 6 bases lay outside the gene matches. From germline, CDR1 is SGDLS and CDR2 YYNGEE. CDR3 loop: CASSVAGTARYGYTF. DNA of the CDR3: TGTGCCAGCAGCGTAGCTGGGACAGCCCGCTATGGCTACACCTTC.